These 2 T cell receptor beta chains came from one sample sequenced in a study of T cells after yellow fever vaccination. TCRdb analysed the 5' RACE reads with MiXCR anew, one entry per CDR3 protein. The sample consists of about 430,000 distinct CDR3 sequences, roughly 20% of them appearing once. The sample consisted of PBMCs, taken before the yellow fever booster vaccination. The source of these receptors is a man younger than 35 who received the YFV17D yellow fever vaccine.

CDR3 region: CASSLKPEDGYTF. The CDR3 DNA is TGCGCCAGCAGCTTGAAGCCGGAGGATGGCTACACCTTC. The chain links TRBV5-1 to TRBJ1-2; no clear D. The V end lost 1 base, the J end lost 6 bases, and 10 bases lay between the germline ends. Germline CDR1 is SGHRS and CDR2 is YFSETQ. The length of the CDR3 is 13 residues.

The J gene is TRBJ1-4, the V gene TRBV5-1; 8 positions agree with TRBD1. The CDR3 runs to 14 residues. Germline V lookup: CDR1 SGHRS, CDR2 YFSETQ. J was trimmed by 6 bases and V by 5 bases; bases with no gene match: 6. Written as DNA, the CDR3 is TGCGCCAGCAGTCCGGACAGGGTTGATGAAAAACTGTTTTTT. Encoded protein: CASSPDRVDEKLFF.